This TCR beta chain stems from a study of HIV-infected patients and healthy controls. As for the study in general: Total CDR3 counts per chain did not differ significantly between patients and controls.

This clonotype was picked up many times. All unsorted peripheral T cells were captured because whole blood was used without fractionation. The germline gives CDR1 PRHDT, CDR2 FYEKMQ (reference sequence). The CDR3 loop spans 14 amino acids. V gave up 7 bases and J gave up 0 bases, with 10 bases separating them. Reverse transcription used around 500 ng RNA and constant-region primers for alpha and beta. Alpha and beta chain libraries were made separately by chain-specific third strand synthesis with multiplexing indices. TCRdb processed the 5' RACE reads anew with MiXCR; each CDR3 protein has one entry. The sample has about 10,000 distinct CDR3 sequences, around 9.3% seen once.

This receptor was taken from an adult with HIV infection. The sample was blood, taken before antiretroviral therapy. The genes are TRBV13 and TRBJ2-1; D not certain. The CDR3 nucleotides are TGTGCCAGCACCCCGCAAGACTCCTACAATGAGCAGTTCTTC. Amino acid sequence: CASTPQDSYNEQFF.